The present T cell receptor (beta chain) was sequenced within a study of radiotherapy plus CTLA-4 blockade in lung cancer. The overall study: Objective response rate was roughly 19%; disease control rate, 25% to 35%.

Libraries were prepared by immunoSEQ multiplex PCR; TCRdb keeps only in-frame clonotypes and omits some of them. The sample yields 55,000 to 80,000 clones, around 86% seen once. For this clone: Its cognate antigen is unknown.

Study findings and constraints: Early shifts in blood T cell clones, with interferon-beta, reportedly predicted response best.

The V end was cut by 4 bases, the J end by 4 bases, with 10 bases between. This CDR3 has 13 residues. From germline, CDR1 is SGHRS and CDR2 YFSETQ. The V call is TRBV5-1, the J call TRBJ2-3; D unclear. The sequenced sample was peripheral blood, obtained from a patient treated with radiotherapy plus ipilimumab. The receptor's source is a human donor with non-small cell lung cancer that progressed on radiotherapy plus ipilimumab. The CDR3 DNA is TGCGCCAGCAGCACCCGGGTGGCAGATACGCAGTATTTT. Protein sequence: CASSTRVADTQYF.